This T cell receptor (beta chain) derives from a study of identical twins. Regarding the study as a whole: Researchers reported excess low generation probability among twin-shared out-of-frame alpha sequences. Because invariant MAIT and iNKT cells could be present, zero-insertion analyses could be partly confounded.

TCRdb re-called the 5' RACE reads with MiXCR, one entry per CDR3 protein. The sample records roughly 480,000 distinct CDR3 sequences, 20% to 25% being singletons. Trimming left V 7 bases short and J 3 bases short, with 12 bases between. The CDR3 has 13 residues. As for this clonotype: Its antigen remains unknown.

Separately, the same data were catalogued under a study of T cells expressing NK-cell markers. This second report adds: Sequencing covered eight donors, seven HCMV-seropositive and one seronegative. What remained unclear was the HCMV specificity of expanded NKG2C+ T cell clones.

The receptor was isolated from a woman aged 18-29 years in good health. Specimen: CD4+ T cells sorted from blood. This rearrangement joins TRBV12-3 or TRBV12-4 to TRBJ1-1; no definite D call. CDR3 protein: CASTRVGYTEAFF. CDR3 nucleotides: TGTGCCAGCACTCGAGTGGGTTACACTGAAGCTTTCTTT.